Below, 29 T cell receptor beta chains from the same sample are listed, as sequenced in a study of CD8+ T cells in alopecia areata. Extracted from the samples, RNA was reverse transcribed into cDNA to serve as the sequencing template. Produced via immunoSEQ multiplex PCR; TCRdb's table is partial and in-frame only. Found here are 65,000 to 75,000 clones, 29% of them singletons; the top ten hold under 15%. Treatment here: oral pan-JAK inhibitor, 5-10 mg twice daily. This specimen was CD8+ T cells sorted from blood, taken at week 4, from a patient treated with tofacitinib. The receptors originated from a human donor with alopecia areata.

There are a few counts of this clone. The chain links TRBV27 to TRBJ2-7, with 12 nucleotides matching TRBD1. The ends lost 7 bases at V and 4 bases at J; junction bases unmatched: 11. Germline assignment: CDR1 MNHEY and CDR2 SMNVEV (reference sequence). The CDR3 covers 16 residues. CDR3 DNA: TGTGCCAGCACCACAACCGGGACAGGGGGCCCATACGAGCAGTACTTC. Its protein is CASTTTGTGGPYEQYF.

The chain couples TRBV9 to TRBJ2-1, with unresolved D. This CDR3 contains 15 residues. CDR1 and CDR2 from the germline V gene are SGDLS and YYNGEE. The V gene lost 1 base and the J gene lost 0 bases, with 8 bases spanning the gap. This CDR3 is CASSVTSSSYNEQFF. DNA of the CDR3: TGTGCCAGCAGCGTAACCAGTAGCTCCTACAATGAGCAGTTCTTC.

This clone turned up a few times. This chain connects TRBV30 to TRBJ1-1; no firm D call. The CDR3 runs 13 residues. Germline V gene sequence: CDR1 GTSNPN, CDR2 SVGIG (reference sequence). Trimming took 0 bases from V and 5 from J, leaving 10 bases between them. The CDR3 bases are TGTGCCTGGAGTGTAAATGGATTTACTGAAGCTTTCTTT. Amino acid sequence: CAWSVNGFTEAFF.

This clone occurred a few times. The chain uses TRBV30 and TRBJ2-2, with 8 bases lining up with TRBD1. The CDR3 spans 16 residues. CDR1 and CDR2 (germline): GTSNPN, SVGIG (reference sequence). The junction had 13 bases not matched to a gene; V was cut back by 2 bases and J by 8 bases. DNA of the CDR3: TGTGCCTGGAGTTACCCGGGACAGGCACTCTCGGGGGAGCTGTTTTTT. It is translated as CAWSYPGQALSGELFF.

The chain carries TRBV7-9 and TRBJ2-1; 9 positions match TRBD2. Trimming took 4 bases from V and 6 from J; bases not matched to a gene: 7. Per the germline V gene, CDR1 is SEHNR and CDR2 is FQNEAQ (reference sequence). The CDR3 totals 15 residues. The CDR3 DNA reads TGTGCCAGCAGCTGGGCGGGAGGGCCCCTCAATGAGCAGTTCTTC. Translating it yields CASSWAGGPLNEQFF.

This chain joins TRBV29-1 and TRBJ1-2; D is undetermined. The CDR3 totals 11 residues. Trimming pared 6 bases from V and 5 bases from J, leaving 10 bases between. Germline lookup yields CDR1 SQVTM and CDR2 ANQGSEA. The CDR3 is CSVQLGYGYTF. The DNA for the CDR3 is TGCAGCGTACAGTTGGGGTATGGCTACACCTTC.

As concerns this clone: One end of the junction fails to match germline, which may point to a read error. The rearrangement links TRBV2 to TRBJ2-3; D is perhaps TRBD1 or TRBD2 (5 bases each). The CDR3 is 15 residues long. CDR1 is SNHLY, CDR2 FYNNEI, per germline. The CDR3 spells CASREGTGSTDTQYF. In DNA form, the CDR3 reads TGTGCCAGCAGGGAAGGGACGGGAAGCACAGATACGCAGTATTTT.

The gene calls are TRBV29-1 and TRBJ1-2, with a tentative D call TRBD1 (5 bases). This CDR3 is 13 amino acids long. V was shortened by 0 bases and J by 4 bases, with 9 bases between the two germline ends. Germline V lookup: CDR1 SQVTM, CDR2 ANQGSEA. The DNA for the CDR3 is TGCAGCGTTGAAGAAACGGGGACCTATGGCTACACCTTC. As protein: CSVEETGTYGYTF. Using reference TRBV29-1 and TRBJ1-2 for the parts outside the CDR3, the full variable domain is SAVISQKPSRDICQRGTSLTIQCQVDSQVTMMFWYRQQPGQSLTLIATANQGSEATYESGFVIDKFPISRPNLTFSTLTVSNMSPEDSSIYLCSVEETGTYGYTFGSGTRLTVV.

The chain couples TRBV27 to TRBJ2-1; 7 nucleotides agree with TRBD2. The trim removed 6 bases at V and 6 bases at J, leaving 5 bases unmatched. Germline CDR1 is MNHEY and CDR2 is SMNVEV (reference sequence). The CDR3 is made up of 13 amino acids. CDR3 protein: CASSPTSSNEQFF. Written as DNA, the CDR3 is TGTGCCAGCAGCCCGACTAGCAGCAATGAGCAGTTCTTC.

This clone was counted a few times. This chain joins TRBV30 and TRBJ2-1, with 9 nucleotides matching TRBD2. CDR3 length equals 16 residues. Germline CDR1 is GTSNPN and CDR2 is SVGIG (reference sequence). J lost 5 bases, V lost 2 bases, and 10 bases had no gene match. The CDR3 spells CAWSPYVEREDNEQFF. The CDR3 DNA reads as TGTGCCTGGAGTCCGTACGTCGAGCGGGAGGACAATGAGCAGTTCTTC.

DNA of the CDR3: TGTGCCAGCAGCTTAGACCCCTACGAGCAGTACTTC. This gives the protein CASSLDPYEQYF. The rearrangement links TRBV13 to TRBJ2-7; D is undetermined. Trimming removed 1 base at V and 2 bases at J, with 3 bases between. The germline CDR1 and CDR2 sequences are PRHDT and FYEKMQ (reference sequence). The CDR3 is 12 residues long.

The V and J genes are TRBV5-6 and TRBJ2-1; 7 bases are a match to TRBD1. CDR1 SGHDT and CDR2 YYEEEE come from the germline V gene. The V segment lost 4 bases and the J segment 3 bases; nucleotides outside the gene matches: 7. The CDR3 runs to 15 residues. Here the CDR3 reads CASSPGTANYNEQFF. The CDR3 region has the DNA TGTGCCAGCAGCCCCGGGACAGCGAACTACAATGAGCAGTTCTTC.

This clone was seen a handful of times. The J gene is TRBJ2-5, the V gene TRBV28; D may be TRBD2 (6 bases). V was cut by 6 bases and J by 0 bases, with 14 bases left in between. Germline loops: CDR1 MDHEN, CDR2 SYDVKM. The CDR3 loop spans 15 amino acids. The CDR3 nucleotides are TGTGCCAGCAGGTGGAGGGGTCAGTACCAAGAGACCCAGTACTTC. It yields the protein CASRWRGQYQETQYF. The whole variable domain, remainder taken from reference TRBV28 and TRBJ2-5, is DVKVTQSSRYLVKRTGEKVFLECVQDMDHENMFWYRQDPGLGLRLIYFSYDVKMKEKGDIPEGYSVSREKKERFSLILESASTNQTSMYLCASRWRGQYQETQYFGPGTRLLVL.

This chain uses TRBV28 with TRBJ1-2; D may be TRBD1 (5 bases). Germline CDR1 MDHEN, CDR2 SYDVKM. V was trimmed by 2 bases and J by 4 bases, leaving 11 bases between them. There are 14 residues in the CDR3. CDR3 DNA: TGTGCCAGCAGTTTACAGGGAAGGGGCTATGGCTACACCTTC. As protein: CASSLQGRGYGYTF.

This clone has just a few counts. The chain joins TRBV11-2 to TRBJ2-3, with 8 nucleotides matching TRBD2. Germline-derived CDR1 and CDR2 are SGHAT and FQNNGV. J lost 0 bases, V lost 5 bases, and 4 bases had no gene match. This CDR3 comprises 15 residues. CDR3 DNA: TGTGCCAGCAGCACGGGGGGGGGCAGCACAGATACGCAGTATTTT. It is translated as CASSTGGGSTDTQYF.

The J gene is TRBJ2-7, the V gene TRBV29-1, with D tentatively TRBD2 (7 bases). The CDR3 totals 14 residues. Germline CDR1 SQVTM, CDR2 ANQGSEA. Trimming took 6 bases from V and 6 from J, leaving 21 bases between them. CDR3 coding DNA: TGCAGCGTGCTCGGGGGGAGCAGGGGATCCGAGCAGTACTTC. Residues: CSVLGGSRGSEQYF.

The chain couples TRBV27 to TRBJ1-3, with TRBD1 matching 9 bases. CDR3 size: 17 residues. CDR1 MNHEY and CDR2 SMNVEV come from the germline V gene (reference sequence). The V segment lost 7 bases and the J segment 2 bases; nucleotides outside the gene matches: 12. This CDR3 reads CASTPPKGTGTGNTIYF. The DNA of the CDR3 is TGTGCCAGCACTCCCCCCAAGGGGACAGGGACTGGAAACACCATATATTTT.

The DNA of the CDR3 is TGCAGCGTTTGGGACACTGAAGCTTTCTTT. This sequence encodes CSVWDTEAFF. This chain connects TRBV29-1 to TRBJ1-1, with no clear D. Germline V gene sequence: CDR1 SQVTM, CDR2 ANQGSEA. V dropped 5 bases and J dropped 3 bases, with 4 bases sitting between them. This CDR3 is built from 10 residues.

This clone was detected a few times. The rearrangement uses TRBV6-1 and TRBJ2-1, with 8 bases aligning to TRBD2. The CDR3 extends over 19 amino acids. Germline CDR1 is MNHNS and CDR2 is SASEGT. With V trimmed by 3 bases and J by 1 base, 14 bases remained unmatched. CDR3 sequence reads: CASSEWGGRAGESYNEQFF. CDR3 in DNA: TGTGCCAGCAGTGAGTGGGGTGGGAGAGCGGGGGAGTCCTACAATGAGCAGTTCTTC.

This clone was counted a few times. The rearrangement uses TRBV11-2 and TRBJ2-7, with D possibly TRBD2 on 6 matching bases. Germline loops: CDR1 SGHAT, CDR2 FQNNGV. The CDR3 length is 14 residues. Trimming removed 3 bases from V and 3 bases from J, with 12 bases in between. CDR3: CASSLSSGFYEQYF. The CDR3 region has the DNA TGTGCCAGCAGCTTGAGTAGCGGCTTCTACGAGCAGTACTTC.

In this sample, this clone turned up a few times. The V call is TRBV29-1, the J call TRBJ2-7; 7 bases align to TRBD2. The CDR3 runs 16 residues. Germline V CDR1 and CDR2: SQVTM, ANQGSEA. J gave up 0 bases and V 3 bases, and 11 bases lay outside the gene matches. The CDR3 bases are TGCAGCGTTGAGGGTTCCCGGGGAGGGAGCTCCTACGAGCAGTACTTC. It translates to CSVEGSRGGSSYEQYF.

This clone was observed a handful of times. The V call is TRBV27, the J call TRBJ2-7; D assignment may be TRBD1 or TRBD2 (5 bases each). V was trimmed by 0 bases and J by 5 bases, leaving 14 bases between them. This CDR3 spans 15 amino acids. Germline values: CDR1 MNHEY, CDR2 SMNVEV (reference sequence). The DNA of the CDR3 is TGTGCCAGCAGTTTATCGTACGGGGCTAAGGACGAGCAGTACTTC. Protein: CASSLSYGAKDEQYF.

V is TRBV29-1 and J is TRBJ2-1; 8 bases align to TRBD1. The CDR3 has 11 amino acids. The J segment lost 9 bases and the V segment lost 6 bases, leaving 4 bases of the junction unmatched. Germline CDR1 SQVTM, CDR2 ANQGSEA. CDR3 sequence (DNA): TGCAGCGTCCCGACAGGGGTTGAGCAGTTCTTC. Protein product: CSVPTGVEQFF.

This clone was counted between two and nine times. The genes are TRBV7-9 and TRBJ2-7; no firm D call. The CDR3 length is 12 residues. Germline values: CDR1 SEHNR, CDR2 FQNEAQ (reference sequence). Trimming cost V 2 bases and J 1 base, with 3 bases left between them. The CDR3 DNA is TGTGCCAGCAGCTTACCGTCCTACGAGCAGTACTTC. Amino acids: CASSLPSYEQYF.

This clone occurred a few times. The chain is built from TRBV29-1 and TRBJ2-1; D is unresolved. Trimming pared 7 bases from V and 5 bases from J, leaving 6 bases between. The CDR3 length is 10 residues. Germline V gives CDR1 SQVTM, CDR2 ANQGSEA. CDR3 residues: CSARNNEQFF. The CDR3 DNA is TGCAGCGCTCGCAACAATGAGCAGTTCTTC.

The chain recombines TRBV5-6 with TRBJ1-1, with D possibly matching TRBD1 (6 bases). The CDR3 extends over 13 amino acids. In germline, CDR1 is SGHDT, CDR2 YYEEEE. The V end lost 0 bases, the J end lost 6 bases, and 9 bases lay between the germline ends. CDR3 in DNA: TGTGCCAGCAGCTTGGACAGGGCCCCTGAAGCTTTCTTT. This sequence encodes CASSLDRAPEAFF.

This clone was found a few times. The chain combines TRBV4-3 with TRBJ2-3; 7 bases are a match to TRBD2. V shed 5 bases, J shed 6 bases, and the junction held 5 bases outside the gene matches. Germline V gene data show CDR1 as LGHNA and CDR2 as YSLEER. This CDR3 is built from 13 residues. CDR3 residues: CASSSGVDDTQYF. CDR3 sequence (DNA): TGCGCCAGCAGCAGCGGGGTAGACGATACGCAGTATTTT.

The chain employs TRBV29-1 and TRBJ2-5; D is unclear. Germline V gene data show CDR1 as SQVTM and CDR2 as ANQGSEA. There are 14 residues in the CDR3. Trimming removed 4 bases from V and 1 base from J, with 13 bases in between. Here the CDR3 DNA reads TGCAGCGTTGGAAGACGAGTGACCCAAGAGACCCAGTACTTC. This codes for CSVGRRVTQETQYF.

This clone was counted only a few times. The chain has TRBV7-8 and TRBJ2-5; no clear D. Trimming removed 5 bases from V and 1 base from J, with 17 bases in between. Germline values: CDR1 SGHVS, CDR2 FQNEAQ. The CDR3 is 16 residues long. The CDR3 nucleotides read TGTGCCAGCAGCCCGTCTGGAATAAGCCGCCAAGAGACCCAGTACTTC. It translates to CASSPSGISRQETQYF.